The 32 T cell receptor beta chains in this list originate from one sample, sequenced in a study of long-term antiretroviral therapy in people with HIV. Assay version v3.0 of immunoSEQ was used, and it was run at survey level. The repertoire was sequenced with immunoSEQ multiplex PCR; TCRdb's copy has only in-frame clones and lacks some. The table shows 14,000 or so clones, with more than 65% occurring only once. Sequencing was performed on unsorted PBMCs, taken 3.1 years after starting antiretroviral therapy. These receptor sequences come from a man aged 35 to 55 with HIV.

Concerning this clone itself: Germline and junction disagree at one end, which may indicate a read error. The V and J genes are TRBV2 and TRBJ2-5, with D possibly matching TRBD1 (5 bases). This CDR3 contains 13 residues. The V gene's germline CDR1 is SNHLY and CDR2 FYNNEI. CDR3 in amino acids: CASSEQGQATQYF. CDR3 nucleotides: TGTGCCAGCAGTGAACAGGGTCAAGCGACCCAGTACTTC.

V is TRBV11-2 and J is TRBJ1-6; no clear D gene. V dropped 0 bases and J dropped 10 bases, with 7 bases sitting between them. Germline V gene sequence: CDR1 SGHAT, CDR2 FQNNGV. The CDR3 spans 13 residues. CDR3 DNA: TGTGCCAGCAGCTTAGAAGCAGCCTCACCCCTCCACTTT. Protein product: CASSLEAASPLHF.

V gene TRBV27 combines with J gene TRBJ2-3; D is uncertain. The V end lost 3 bases, the J end lost 8 bases, and 6 bases lay between the germline ends. This CDR3 is 11 amino acids long. Germline CDR1 is MNHEY and CDR2 is SMNVEV (reference sequence). In DNA, the CDR3 is TGTGCCAGCAGTTTCGGGCCTACGCAGTATTTT. Amino acids: CASSFGPTQYF.

The chain carries TRBV10-2 and TRBJ1-1, with D possibly TRBD1 on 6 matching bases. The CDR3 sequence is 12 residues long. Trimming shortened V by 3 bases and J by 6 bases, and 8 bases separated the two germline ends. Germline values: CDR1 WSHSY, CDR2 SAAADI. The CDR3 spells CASSEYRAEAFF. The CDR3 DNA is TGCGCCAGCAGTGAATACAGGGCTGAAGCTTTCTTT.

V usage is TRBV30 and J usage is TRBJ2-3, with D possibly TRBD1 on 5 matching bases. The CDR3 is 14 amino acids. Trimming cost V 3 bases and J 2 bases, with 12 bases left between them. Germline CDR1 reads GTSNPN; CDR2 reads SVGIG (reference sequence). CDR3 loop: CAWRRQDTTDTQYF. The DNA of the CDR3 is TGTGCCTGGAGAAGGCAGGACACCACAGATACGCAGTATTTT.

The V call is TRBV2, the J call TRBJ1-5, with TRBD1 matching over 8 bases. Germline V gene data show CDR1 as SNHLY and CDR2 as FYNNEI. V lost 9 bases to trimming and J lost 6 bases; unmatched junction nucleotides: 4. There are 12 residues in the CDR3. The chain's CDR3 is CASQGASQPQHF. The DNA for the CDR3 is TGTGCCAGTCAGGGGGCGAGTCAGCCCCAGCATTTT.

J is TRBJ2-6 and V is TRBV5-1; 7 nucleotides line up with TRBD1. Unmatched junction bases numbered 6, after V lost 2 bases and J lost 4 bases. Germline V gene data show CDR1 as SGHRS and CDR2 as YFSETQ. This CDR3 is 16 amino acids long. The CDR3 reads CASSLLGGGGANVLTF. The CDR3 nucleotides are TGCGCCAGCAGCTTATTAGGGGGCGGAGGGGCCAACGTCCTGACTTTC.

This chain links TRBV6-5 with TRBJ2-3; the match to TRBD1 covers 10 bases. The trim removed 4 bases at V and 2 bases at J, leaving 3 bases unmatched. Germline V lookup: CDR1 MNHEY, CDR2 SVGAGI. CDR3 length: 15 residues. CDR3 sequence reads: CASSSGTGDTDTQYF. In nucleotides, the CDR3 is TGTGCCAGCAGTTCCGGGACAGGGGACACAGATACGCAGTATTTT.

The chain couples TRBV5-1 to TRBJ2-1; 7 nucleotides line up with TRBD2. This CDR3 is 15 amino acids long. CDR1 SGHRS and CDR2 YFSETQ come from the germline V gene. V dropped 1 base and J dropped 0; count of bases not matched to a gene: 1. The CDR3 is CASSLSSGSYNEQFF. DNA for the CDR3: TGCGCCAGCAGCTTGTCTAGCGGCTCCTACAATGAGCAGTTCTTC.

V gene TRBV7-2 combines with J gene TRBJ1-3; D possibly corresponds to TRBD1 (5 bases). The ends were cut back, 6 bases at V and 0 bases at J, with 9 bases in the middle. There are 14 residues in the CDR3. Germline-derived CDR1 and CDR2 are SGHTA and FQGNSA. The CDR3 nucleotides are TGTGCCAGCAGGCACGGGGGCTCTGGAAACACCATATATTTT. Translated: CASRHGGSGNTIYF.

CDR3 DNA sequence: TGTGCCAGCAGCGTAGCGGGGGTTTTAACCGGGGAGCTGTTTTTT. Amino acids: CASSVAGVLTGELFF. The V gene is TRBV5-6, the J gene TRBJ2-2; 9 bases align to TRBD2. The germline gives CDR1 SGHDT, CDR2 YYEEEE. The CDR3 has 15 amino acids. Germline trimming cut 4 bases from V and 5 bases from J; bases unmatched to any gene: 6.

This chain connects TRBV6-1 to TRBJ1-3; 7 bases are shared with TRBD1. CDR3 length: 15 amino acids. The germline V gene has CDR1 MNHNS and CDR2 SASEGT. V lost 5 bases to trimming and J lost 0 bases; unmatched junction nucleotides: 4. The CDR3 nucleotides are TGTGCCAGCAGTCGGGGACAGACCTCTGGAAACACCATATATTTT. This encodes CASSRGQTSGNTIYF.

The chain couples TRBV7-9 to TRBJ1-2; D not certain. V gave up 4 bases and J gave up 7 bases, with 19 bases separating them. The CDR3 has 15 amino acids. Germline CDR1 and CDR2: SEHNR and FQNEAQ (reference sequence). The CDR3 spells CASSSGRALRTGYTF. The CDR3 DNA is TGTGCCAGCAGCTCTGGACGGGCCCTTCGGACTGGCTACACCTTC.

This clone was recorded a few times. The chain is built from TRBV11-2 and TRBJ1-3, with D hard to call. The germline V gene has CDR1 SGHAT and CDR2 FQNNGV. Trimming took 5 bases from V and 0 from J, leaving 11 bases between them. There are 15 residues in the CDR3. This chain's CDR3 is CASSPTLGSGNTIYF. The CDR3 DNA reads as TGTGCCAGCAGCCCCACTTTAGGCTCTGGAAACACCATATATTTT.

The chain is built from TRBV27 and TRBJ1-5, with D uncertain. The CDR3 is made up of 16 amino acids. CDR1 is MNHEY, CDR2 SMNVEV, per germline (reference sequence). V lost 5 bases and J lost 5, with 19 bases in between. This CDR3 reads CASSPFRRGIYQPQHF. The CDR3 region has the DNA TGTGCCAGCAGTCCCTTCCGCCGAGGGATTTATCAGCCCCAGCATTTT.

The CDR3 loop is CASSSYDRVSGNTIYF. CDR3 sequence (DNA): TGTGCCAGCAGCTCCTACGACAGGGTCTCTGGAAACACCATATATTTT. The genes are TRBV5-4 and TRBJ1-3; 7 bases align to TRBD1. The ends lost 3 bases at V and 0 bases at J; junction bases unmatched: 6. Per germline, CDR1 SGHNT and CDR2 YYREEE (reference sequence). CDR3 length: 16 amino acids.

V gene TRBV11-2 combines with J gene TRBJ2-7; 8 bases line up with TRBD1. Germline lookup yields CDR1 SGHAT and CDR2 FQNNGV. V shed 5 bases and J 3 bases; nucleotides not matched to a gene: 3. The CDR3 has 13 residues. Written as DNA, the CDR3 is TGTGCCAGCAGCCTGGACAGGGACTACGAGCAGTACTTC. Translation: CASSLDRDYEQYF.

CDR3 in amino acids: CASSLDRTSYGYTF. DNA for the CDR3: TGTGCCAGCAGCTTAGACAGGACTTCCTATGGCTACACCTTC. The chain joins TRBV11-2 to TRBJ1-2, with no clear D. Deletions cut 0 bases from V and 4 bases from J, with 9 bases between. CDR1 is SGHAT, CDR2 FQNNGV, per germline. This CDR3 region has 14 residues.

This rearrangement joins TRBV5-1 to TRBJ2-3, with D unresolved. Germline CDR1 SGHRS, CDR2 YFSETQ. This CDR3 spans 14 amino acids. Trimming stripped 3 bases from V and 2 bases from J, with 10 bases between. CDR3: CASSSGLPTDTQYF. CDR3 nucleotide sequence: TGCGCCAGCAGCTCTGGCCTTCCCACAGATACGCAGTATTTT.

J is TRBJ2-1 and V is TRBV12-5; D remains unclear. Germline assignment: CDR1 LGHNT and CDR2 FRNRAP. V dropped 1 base and J dropped 6 bases, with 13 bases sitting between them. The CDR3 contains 15 residues. The CDR3 spells CASGLALPSSNEQFF. As DNA, the CDR3 is TGTGCTAGTGGTTTGGCCCTGCCATCTTCCAATGAGCAGTTCTTC. Complete variable domain (other parts from reference TRBV12-5 and TRBJ2-1): DARVTQTPRHKVTEMGQEVTMRCQPILGHNTVFWYRQTMMQGLELLAYFRNRAPLDDSGMPKDRFSAEMPDATLATLKIQPSEPRDSAVYFCASGLALPSSNEQFFGPGTRLTVL.

The chain joins TRBV13 to TRBJ2-7; 12 positions match TRBD2. The CDR3 spans 13 residues. Germline CDR1 is PRHDT and CDR2 is FYEKMQ (reference sequence). Trimming took 5 bases from V and 7 from J; bases not matched to a gene: 3. The CDR3 loop reads CASSPGLAGEQYF. The CDR3 nucleotides are TGTGCCAGCAGCCCCGGACTAGCGGGGGAGCAGTACTTC.

The chain has TRBV2 and TRBJ1-1, with no clear D. The CDR3 consists of 8 residues. CDR1 is SNHLY and CDR2 is FYNNEI in the germline V gene. The CDR3 protein is CRTSEAFF. DNA for the CDR3: TGTCGTACGTCTGAAGCTTTCTTT.

This clone occurred once. The V gene is TRBV4-1, the J gene TRBJ2-1, with 12 bases matching TRBD2. CDR1 and CDR2 (germline): MGHRA, YSYEKL. The CDR3 loop spans 18 amino acids. After removal of 1 base from V and 4 bases from J, the junction contained 8 bases not matched to a gene. Here the CDR3 reads CASSQGPVGTSGYNEQFF. DNA for the CDR3: TGCGCCAGCAGCCAAGGACCGGTCGGGACTAGCGGGTACAATGAGCAGTTCTTC.

The gene calls are TRBV7-9 and TRBJ1-3, with D possibly matching TRBD1 (5 bases). CDR1 and CDR2 (germline): SEHNR, FQNEAQ (reference sequence). The length of the CDR3 is 17 residues. Trimming shortened V by 5 bases and J by 0 bases, and 17 bases separated the two germline ends. CDR3 residues: CASSPRGGVFSGNTIYF. CDR3 bases: TGTGCCAGCAGCCCCCGGGGAGGGGTCTTCTCTGGAAACACCATATATTTT.

This clone has only one observation. The V call is TRBV5-1, the J call TRBJ2-3, with no clear D. Germline V CDR1 and CDR2: SGHRS, YFSETQ. Trimming left V 0 bases short and J 0 bases short, with 2 bases between. The CDR3 consists of 13 residues. The CDR3 DNA sequence: TGCGCCAGCAGCTTGGAGAGCACAGATACGCAGTATTTT. Translation: CASSLESTDTQYF.

This clone was recorded only once. The rearrangement links TRBV19 to TRBJ1-5, with TRBD1 as a possible D gene (6 bases). Germline V gene data show CDR1 as LNHDA and CDR2 as SQIVND (reference sequence). Trimming took off 5 bases at V and 0 bases at J, with 14 bases between the two ends. The CDR3 consists of 16 residues. The chain's CDR3 is CASSSRQDYSNQPQHF. For the CDR3, the DNA is TGTGCCAGTAGTTCGCGACAGGATTATAGCAATCAGCCCCAGCATTTT.

The sample holds a few counts of this clone. V and J are TRBV5-4 and TRBJ2-2; TRBD1 matches at 8 bases. The CDR3 is made up of 16 amino acids. Looked up from germline, CDR1 is SGHNT and CDR2 is YYREEE (reference sequence). Trimming cost V 0 bases and J 5 bases; bases outside gene matches: 6. The DNA of the CDR3 is TGTGCCAGCAGCTTGGGCGGCAGGGGGCATACCGGGGAGCTGTTTTTT. Encoded protein: CASSLGGRGHTGELFF.

This clone was seen only once. The chain joins TRBV5-6 to TRBJ1-2; 9 nucleotides align to TRBD1. Germline trimming cut 4 bases from V and 1 base from J; bases unmatched to any gene: 5. Germline CDR1 and CDR2: SGHDT and YYEEEE. The CDR3 totals 15 residues. Here the CDR3 reads CASSPGQGYNYGYTF. CDR3 nucleotide sequence: TGTGCCAGCAGCCCAGGACAGGGGTATAACTATGGCTACACCTTC.

The gene calls are TRBV5-8 and TRBJ2-7; tentative D call: TRBD1 (6 bases). This CDR3 spans 15 amino acids. The germline CDR1 and CDR2 sequences are SGHTS and YDEGEE. The germline V and J ends were trimmed by 0 bases and 2 bases, with 12 bases remaining between them. The CDR3 DNA is TGTGCCAGCAGCTTGGGGGGGCAGGCCACCTACGAGCAGTACTTC. This translates into CASSLGGQATYEQYF.

The chain combines TRBV19 with TRBJ1-1, with 8 bases fitting TRBD1. CDR1 is LNHDA, CDR2 SQIVND, per germline (reference sequence). V was pared by 6 bases and J by 5 bases, with 11 bases of the junction left unmatched. The CDR3 has 15 amino acids. As DNA, the CDR3 is TGTGCCAGTAGGCCGGACAGGGCGGTATGGACTGAAGCTTTCTTT. Protein product: CASRPDRAVWTEAFF.

The chain links TRBV2 to TRBJ1-2; 12 bases align to TRBD1. Trimming took 3 bases from V and 10 from J; bases not matched to a gene: 12. This CDR3 has 16 residues. Germline lookup yields CDR1 SNHLY and CDR2 FYNNEI. The DNA for the CDR3 is TGTGCCAGCAGTGATCCCCGGGGACAGGGGGCGAATGACTACACCTTC. This sequence encodes CASSDPRGQGANDYTF. Based on the CDR3 plus reference TRBV2 and TRBJ1-2, the full variable domain is EPEVTQTPSHQVTQMGQEVILRCVPISNHLYFYWYRQILGQKVEFLVSFYNNEISEKSEIFDDQFSVERPDGSNFTLKIRSTKLEDSAMYFCASSDPRGQGANDYTFGSGTRLTVV.

This clone is medium-sized (0.01 to 0.1%) in the sample. CDR3 residues: CASSFVGAEAFF. CDR3 DNA: TGTGCCAGCAGCTTCGTGGGCGCTGAAGCTTTCTTT. The rearrangement uses TRBV11-3 and TRBJ1-1, with no clear D. The germline V gene has CDR1 SGHNT and CDR2 YENEEA. V was shortened by 3 bases and J by 6 bases, with 8 bases between the two germline ends. CDR3 length: 12 residues.